These 17 T cell receptor beta chains were all obtained from the same sample, sequenced in a study of blood T cell repertoires in COVID-19. Profiled with immunoSEQ multiplex PCR; TCRdb holds only in-frame clones, not every one. The sample gives 50,000 to 80,000 clones, 84% of which show up once; less than 6.5% is in the top ten. What was sequenced was peripheral blood. Receptors originate from a woman aged 60-75 years with acute or convalescent COVID-19.

The chain recombines TRBV4-2 with TRBJ2-1; 13 bases are shared with TRBD2. The J segment lost 7 bases and the V segment lost 3 bases, leaving 3 bases of the junction unmatched. Germline loops: CDR1 LGHNA, CDR2 YNFKEQ. There are 15 residues in the CDR3. CDR3 residues: CASSHTTSGGNEQFF. CDR3 DNA sequence: TGTGCCAGCAGCCACACGACTAGCGGGGGGAATGAGCAGTTCTTC.

The CDR3 loop is CAWINSNTEAFF. The CDR3 DNA is TGTGCCTGGATTAACTCGAACACTGAAGCTTTCTTT. V is TRBV30 and J is TRBJ1-1; D gene ambiguous. CDR1 is GTSNPN, CDR2 SVGIG, per germline (reference sequence). V was cut by 4 bases and J by 1 base, with 7 bases left in between. The CDR3 is made up of 12 amino acids.

CDR3 amino acids: CASSINRGRNYGYTF. The DNA of the CDR3 is TGTGCCAGCAGCATAAACAGGGGGCGAAACTATGGCTACACCTTC. The J gene is TRBJ1-2, the V gene TRBV7-3; 9 nucleotides line up with TRBD1. The CDR3 covers 15 residues. The V gene end was trimmed by 5 bases and the J gene end by 2 bases; junction bases not matched to a gene: 6. Looked up from germline, CDR1 is SGHTA and CDR2 is FQGTGA.

The CDR3 loop reads CASSDVGRGSGTEAFF. As DNA, the CDR3 is TGTGCCAGCAGTGATGTAGGTAGGGGGAGTGGCACTGAAGCTTTCTTT. The V and J genes are TRBV6-1 and TRBJ1-1; the D gene is possibly TRBD1 (6 bases). The CDR3 runs 16 residues. Germline lookup yields CDR1 MNHNS and CDR2 SASEGT. Between the trimmed V and J ends, which lost 3 bases and 4 bases, there was a span of 18 bases.

This clone has only one observation. CDR3 nucleotide sequence: TGTGCCAGCAGCCCCGGGACAAGCAATGAGCAGTTCTTC. It translates to CASSPGTSNEQFF. The rearrangement uses TRBV14 and TRBJ2-1; possibly TRBD1 for D (6 bases). This CDR3 region has 13 residues. V lost 4 bases, J lost 6 bases, and 10 bases lay in between. From germline, CDR1 is SGHDN and CDR2 FVKESK.

V usage is TRBV5-4 and J usage is TRBJ2-7; 7 nucleotides line up with TRBD1. CDR1 SGHNT and CDR2 YYREEE come from the germline V gene (reference sequence). Trimming took 4 bases from V and 4 from J; bases not matched to a gene: 8. The CDR3 spans 14 residues. The CDR3 loop reads CASSPRQGVYEQYF. As DNA, the CDR3 is TGTGCCAGCAGCCCGAGGCAGGGGGTATACGAGCAGTACTTC.

This chain links TRBV27 with TRBJ1-1, with D maybe TRBD1 (5 bases). V lost 4 bases and J lost 4, with 13 bases in between. CDR3 length equals 14 residues. The germline V gene has CDR1 MNHEY and CDR2 SMNVEV (reference sequence). The DNA of the CDR3 is TGTGCCAGCAGTTACGGGGGTCTAGTCACTGAAGCTTTCTTT. Translated: CASSYGGLVTEAFF.

The J gene is TRBJ1-4, the V gene TRBV19; tentative D call: TRBD1 (6 bases). The CDR3 has 15 residues. The germline gives CDR1 LNHDA, CDR2 SQIVND (reference sequence). V lost 7 bases and J lost 0, with 12 bases in between. The CDR3 bases are TGTGCCAGTACTAGAGACAGGTCAACTAATGAAAAACTGTTTTTT. The encoded protein is CASTRDRSTNEKLFF.

The V call is TRBV6-5, the J call TRBJ1-1; D gene uncertain. Per the germline V gene, CDR1 is MNHEY and CDR2 is SVGAGI. The CDR3 is 11 amino acids. Between the trimmed V and J ends, which lost 8 bases and 5 bases, there was a span of 9 bases. In nucleotides, the CDR3 is TGTGCCAGCGGCCTGTGGACTGAAGCTTTCTTT. It specifies CASGLWTEAFF.

The chain couples TRBV6-5 to TRBJ1-6, with TRBD1 matching over 9 bases. There are 12 residues in the CDR3. Germline V CDR1 and CDR2: MNHEY, SVGAGI. V was pared by 10 bases and J by 7 bases, with 2 bases of the junction left unmatched. The CDR3 here is CATGTGNSPLHF. The CDR3 DNA reads TGTGCCACCGGGACAGGGAATTCACCCCTCCACTTT.

The rearrangement joins TRBV25-1 to TRBJ2-7; 10 bases align to TRBD2. This CDR3 has 18 residues. Germline assignment: CDR1 MGHDK and CDR2 SYGVNS. With V trimmed by 2 bases and J by 2 bases, 12 bases remained unmatched. In nucleotides, the CDR3 is TGTGCCAGCAGTGAAATAGCCAGCGGGGGGGCCCGCACCTACGAGCAGTACTTC. Protein sequence: CASSEIASGGARTYEQYF.

This chain connects TRBV11-3 to TRBJ2-1, with a weak D call TRBD2 (5 bases). From germline, CDR1 is SGHNT and CDR2 YENEEA. V was cut by 4 bases and J by 9 bases, with 10 bases left in between. The CDR3 has 12 residues. The CDR3 protein is CASSYTRGEQFF. DNA of the CDR3: TGTGCCAGCAGCTACACCCGGGGTGAGCAGTTCTTC.

The V and J genes are TRBV14 and TRBJ2-7; 7 bases fit TRBD2. Per germline, CDR1 SGHDN and CDR2 FVKESK. This CDR3 is 15 amino acids long. V dropped 3 bases and J dropped 2; count of bases not matched to a gene: 7. CDR3 bases: TGTGCCAGCAGCCAGCAGGGAGGGGCCGCCTACGAGCAGTACTTC. It yields the protein CASSQQGGAAYEQYF.

The CDR3 nucleotides are TGTGCCAGCAGCTTACAGGGTGACTATGGCTACACCTTC. This codes for CASSLQGDYGYTF. V usage is TRBV5-6 and J usage is TRBJ1-2; D possibly corresponds to TRBD1 (6 bases). In germline, CDR1 is SGHDT, CDR2 YYEEEE. The CDR3 has 13 residues. The germline V and J ends were trimmed by 2 bases and 3 bases, with 8 bases remaining between them.

This clone was seen once. The chain combines TRBV6-5 with TRBJ2-1; 9 bases line up with TRBD1. CDR3 size: 15 residues. Germline values: CDR1 MNHEY, CDR2 SVGAGI. Trimming removed 7 bases from V and 0 bases from J; junction bases left unmatched: 4. The CDR3 nucleotides are TGTGCCAGCACGGAGACAGGGGGCTCCTACAATGAGCAGTTCTTC. Translated: CASTETGGSYNEQFF.

The chain recombines TRBV21-1 with TRBJ2-1; the table's TRBD2 call for D was not verified on the DNA. TRBV21-1 represents a pseudogene. The CDR3 extends over 19 amino acids. CDR3 loop: CASSKGLAGPTFTYNEQFF. The CDR3, as DNA: TGTGCCAGCAGCAAGGGGCTAGCGGGGCCCACCTTCACCTACAATGAGCAGTTCTTC.

The rearrangement joins TRBV11-3 to TRBJ1-1, with D possibly TRBD1 on 6 matching bases. V lost 5 bases and J lost 5, with 15 bases in between. The CDR3 totals 14 residues. CDR1 and CDR2 (germline): SGHNT, YENEEA. The CDR3 DNA follows: TGTGCCAGCAGCCCCGACAGGCCGGGGACTGAAGCTTTCTTT. This codes for CASSPDRPGTEAFF.